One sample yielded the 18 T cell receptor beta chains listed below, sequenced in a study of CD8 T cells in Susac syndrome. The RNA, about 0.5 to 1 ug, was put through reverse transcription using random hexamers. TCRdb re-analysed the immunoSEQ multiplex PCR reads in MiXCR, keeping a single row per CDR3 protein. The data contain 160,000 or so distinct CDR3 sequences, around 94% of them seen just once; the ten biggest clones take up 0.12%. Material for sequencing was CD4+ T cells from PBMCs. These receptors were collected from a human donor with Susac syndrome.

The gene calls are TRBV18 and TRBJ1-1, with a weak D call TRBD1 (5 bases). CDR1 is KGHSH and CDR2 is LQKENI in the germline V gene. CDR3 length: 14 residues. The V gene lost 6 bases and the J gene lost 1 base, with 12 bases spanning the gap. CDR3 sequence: CASSAGTQNTEAFF. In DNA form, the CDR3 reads TGTGCCAGCTCGGCCGGGACCCAGAACACTGAAGCTTTCTTT.

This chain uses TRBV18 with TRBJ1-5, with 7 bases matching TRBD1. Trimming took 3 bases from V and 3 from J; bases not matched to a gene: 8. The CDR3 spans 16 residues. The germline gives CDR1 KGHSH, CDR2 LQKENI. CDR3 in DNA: TGTGCCAGCTCACCCCAGCAAGGGGGCGCCAATCAGCCCCAGCATTTT. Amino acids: CASSPQQGGANQPQHF.

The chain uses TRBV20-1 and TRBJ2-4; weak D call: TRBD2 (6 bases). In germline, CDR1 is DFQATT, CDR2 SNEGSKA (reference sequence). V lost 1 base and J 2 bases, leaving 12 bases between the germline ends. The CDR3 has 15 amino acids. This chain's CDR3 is CSARVAAGTKNIQYF. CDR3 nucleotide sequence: TGCAGTGCTAGAGTAGCGGCGGGGACCAAAAACATTCAGTACTTC.

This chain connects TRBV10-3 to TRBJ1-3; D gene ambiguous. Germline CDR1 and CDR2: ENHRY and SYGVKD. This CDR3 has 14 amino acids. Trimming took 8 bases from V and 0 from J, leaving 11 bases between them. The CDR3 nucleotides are TGTGCCATCGGGAGCTCAAGCTCTGGAAACACCATATATTTT. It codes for CAIGSSSSGNTIYF.

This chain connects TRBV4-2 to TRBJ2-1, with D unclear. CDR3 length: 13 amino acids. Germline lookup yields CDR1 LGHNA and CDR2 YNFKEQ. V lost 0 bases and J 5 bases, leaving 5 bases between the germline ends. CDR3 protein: CASSQEGNNEQFF. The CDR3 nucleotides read TGTGCCAGCAGCCAAGAGGGGAACAATGAGCAGTTCTTC.

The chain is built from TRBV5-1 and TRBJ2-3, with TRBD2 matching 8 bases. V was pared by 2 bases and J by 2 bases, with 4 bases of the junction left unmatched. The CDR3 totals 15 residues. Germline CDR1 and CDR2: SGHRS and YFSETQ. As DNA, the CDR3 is TGCGCCAGCAGCTTTATAGCGGGGCCCACAGATACGCAGTATTTT. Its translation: CASSFIAGPTDTQYF.

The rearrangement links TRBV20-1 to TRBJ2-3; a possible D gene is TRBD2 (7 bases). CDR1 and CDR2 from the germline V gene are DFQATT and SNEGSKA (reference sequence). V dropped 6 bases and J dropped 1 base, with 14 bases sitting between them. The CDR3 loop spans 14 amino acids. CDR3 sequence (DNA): TGCAGTGCGGGGGGGGCGGGCCGCACAGATACGCAGTATTTT. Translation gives CSAGGAGRTDTQYF.

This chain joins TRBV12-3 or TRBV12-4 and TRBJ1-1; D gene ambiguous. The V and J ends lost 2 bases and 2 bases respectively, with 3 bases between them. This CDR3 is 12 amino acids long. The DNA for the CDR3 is TGTGCCAGCAGTTTAAAAAACACTGAAGCTTTCTTT. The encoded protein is CASSLKNTEAFF.

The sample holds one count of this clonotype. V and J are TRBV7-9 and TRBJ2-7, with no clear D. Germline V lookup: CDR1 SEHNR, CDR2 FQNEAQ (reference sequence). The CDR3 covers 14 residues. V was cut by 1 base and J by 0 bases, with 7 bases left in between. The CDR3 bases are TGTGCCAGCAGCTTAGACGGCCGCTCCTACGAGCAGTACTTC. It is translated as CASSLDGRSYEQYF.

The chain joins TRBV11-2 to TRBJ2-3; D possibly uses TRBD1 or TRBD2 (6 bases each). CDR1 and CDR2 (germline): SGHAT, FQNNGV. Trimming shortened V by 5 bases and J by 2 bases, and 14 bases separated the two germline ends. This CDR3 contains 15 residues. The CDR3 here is CASSLGGRYTDTQYF. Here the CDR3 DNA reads TGTGCCAGCAGCCTGGGGGGCCGGTACACAGATACGCAGTATTTT.

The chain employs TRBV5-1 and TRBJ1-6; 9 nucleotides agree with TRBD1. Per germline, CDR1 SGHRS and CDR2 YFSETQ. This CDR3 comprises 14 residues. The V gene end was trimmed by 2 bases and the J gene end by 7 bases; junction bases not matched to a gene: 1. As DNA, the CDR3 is TGCGCCAGCAGCTTCGGGACAGGGAATTCACCCCTCCACTTT. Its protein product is CASSFGTGNSPLHF.

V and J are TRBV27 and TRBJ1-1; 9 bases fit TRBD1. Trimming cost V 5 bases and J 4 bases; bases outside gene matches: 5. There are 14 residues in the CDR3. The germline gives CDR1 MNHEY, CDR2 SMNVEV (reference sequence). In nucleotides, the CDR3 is TGTGCCAGCAGTCCCCGGACAGGGGTCACTGAAGCTTTCTTT. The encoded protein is CASSPRTGVTEAFF.

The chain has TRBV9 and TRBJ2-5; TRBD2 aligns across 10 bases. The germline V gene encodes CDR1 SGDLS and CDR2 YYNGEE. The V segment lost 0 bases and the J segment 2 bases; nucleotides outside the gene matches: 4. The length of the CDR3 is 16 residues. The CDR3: CASSVVGAGGQETQYF. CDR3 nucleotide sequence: TGTGCCAGCAGCGTAGTAGGAGCGGGGGGGCAAGAGACCCAGTACTTC.

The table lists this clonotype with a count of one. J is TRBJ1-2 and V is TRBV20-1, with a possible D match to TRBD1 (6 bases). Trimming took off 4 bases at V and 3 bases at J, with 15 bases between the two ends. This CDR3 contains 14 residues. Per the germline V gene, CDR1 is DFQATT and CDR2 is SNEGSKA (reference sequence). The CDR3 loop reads CSATTGLSDYGYTF. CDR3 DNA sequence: TGCAGTGCTACCACAGGGCTTTCGGACTATGGCTACACCTTC.

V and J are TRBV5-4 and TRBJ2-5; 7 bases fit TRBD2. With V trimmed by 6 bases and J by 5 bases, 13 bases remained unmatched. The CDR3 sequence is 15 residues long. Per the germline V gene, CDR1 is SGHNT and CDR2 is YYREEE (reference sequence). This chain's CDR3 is CASTAGGLKRETQYF. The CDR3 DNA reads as TGTGCCAGCACCGCCGGGGGGTTAAAACGGGAGACCCAGTACTTC.

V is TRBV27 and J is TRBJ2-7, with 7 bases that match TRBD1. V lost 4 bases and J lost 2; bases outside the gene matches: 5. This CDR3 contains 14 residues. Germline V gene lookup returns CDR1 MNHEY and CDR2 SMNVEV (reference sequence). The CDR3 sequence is CASSSNRGTYEQYF. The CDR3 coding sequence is TGTGCCAGCAGTTCGAACAGGGGCACCTACGAGCAGTACTTC.

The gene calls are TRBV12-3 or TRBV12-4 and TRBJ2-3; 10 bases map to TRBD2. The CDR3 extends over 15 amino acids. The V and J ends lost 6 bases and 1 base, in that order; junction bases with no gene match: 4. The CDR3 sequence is CASSTSGAGTDTQYF. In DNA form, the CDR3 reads TGTGCCAGCAGCACTAGCGGGGCGGGCACAGATACGCAGTATTTT.

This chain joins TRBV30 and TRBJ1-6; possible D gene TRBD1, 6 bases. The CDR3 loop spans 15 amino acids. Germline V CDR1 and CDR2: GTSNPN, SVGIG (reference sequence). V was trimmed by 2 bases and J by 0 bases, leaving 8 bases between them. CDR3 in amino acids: CAWSRGSSYNSPLHF. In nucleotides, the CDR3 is TGTGCCTGGAGTAGGGGGAGCTCCTATAATTCACCCCTCCACTTT.